This T cell receptor (beta chain) was observed in a study of cytomegalovirus exposure and HLA in healthy donors. Study-wide context: There were approximately 81 million unique TCRs (from HLA-typed donors) in an early data release.

Overall study findings and caveats: The study had only CMV serostatus as immune exposure information. When the data were analyzed later, several of the most significant clusters appeared to be linked to common viral pathogens. TRBV6-2, TRBV6-3 and some other V segments were unresolvable in 87-base-pair reads.

The CDR3 covers 14 residues. Germline V CDR1 and CDR2: SGHDT, YYEEEE. V was clipped by 3 bases and J by 7 bases, with 16 bases between them. Primers included in the PCR were 60 Vbeta and 13 Jbeta primers. Repertoires were generated with immunoSEQ multiplex PCR, while TCRdb's copy carries only in-frame clones and drops some. Here the sample spans over 150,000 clones, about four fifths being singletons. Comments on this clone: What it binds is not known.

The rearrangement links TRBV5-6 to TRBJ1-2, with D tentatively TRBD1 (6 bases). The TCR originated in a man younger than 35 in good health and CMV-seronegative. The sequencing input was PBMCs. The DNA for the CDR3 is TGTGCCAGCAGCTCCCAGCAGGGGTGGTTTGGCTACACCTTC. Protein: CASSSQQGWFGYTF.